The source of this TCR beta chain is a study of T cell repertoires in ileal Crohn's disease (dated by TCRdb to about 2019). Regarding the research as a whole: At the time of surgery, 35% of patients were active smokers, and the median duration of disease was about 8.5 years. TCR repertoire analysis was performed in fewer than 70 Crohn's disease patients drawn from a prospective multicentre cohort. Endoscopic postoperative recurrence was defined by a Rutgeerts score above i0. The study was conducted in parallel with a multicentre cohort that was designed to identify predictors of early endoscopic recurrence following ileocolonic resection. Every patient underwent surgery because of a complication, which was stricturing disease in about 60% and penetrating disease in around 39%. A total of around 150 mucosal samples from roughly 50 patients were sequenced, collected from several sites on the surgical specimen as well as at postoperative endoscopy. Roughly half of the patients were given postoperative therapy, with about 18 on anti-TNF agents and over 9 on thiopurines. General findings and caveats noted by the study authors: Endoscopic recurrence was linked to a higher percentage of high-frequency clones at surgery, and recurrence occurred in every patient whose clonality exceeded 26.8% (18/57). Mucosal CD4 and CD8 T cells were sorted and sequenced only in a subgroup of patients, the size of which was not stated. Compared with CD4 T cells, sorted CD8 T cells held more high-frequency clones, which suggests that the mucosal expansions were mostly CD8. Compared with non-smokers, patients who were active smokers at surgery showed a significantly higher proportion of clonal expansions (approximately 26% vs 17%, p=0.02).

V sheds 3 bases and J sheds 8 bases, leaving 22 bases between their ends. From a lookup of the germline V gene, CDR1 and CDR2 are SGHDN and FVKESK. The CDR3 runs 16 amino acids, cysteine and phenylalanine included. The kept DNA is CDR3 alone, 48 bases in frame from the first base. The library was produced with the immunoSEQ multiplex PCR assay. Adaptive Biotechnology amplified the CDR3 regions from genomic DNA with a two-step multiplex PCR designed to control amplification bias. The first PCR used primers for every V and J gene segment; the second PCR added barcodes and Illumina adapters. An Illumina instrument was used to sequence the CDR3 libraries. In the source study's methods: The analysis drew on both the pipelines supplied by the vendor and custom analysis of the raw data in R/Bioconductor running R version 3.3.0. Clonality, ranging from 0 to 1, was calculated as the inverse of the normalised Shannon entropy of all productive clones. High-frequency clones were defined as the repertoire share of the top 100 clones, retaining only clones passing a 95% confidence test. Overlap between samples was measured with the Morisita-Horn index, while repertoire diversity was measured with the Simpson index. The table was pulled from immuneACCESS by TCRdb, which kept in-frame rearrangements only. Such tables lose some clones; where checked, under half of the loss comes from unresolved V genes, and the rest has no known cause. D and trimming come from the DNA, and the V and J calls and clone size come from that table. The sample includes about 300 clones, with around 83% observed a single time. Under 9.5% of the sample rests with the top ten.

This clone was seen more than once but under ten times. The antigen this receptor binds is unknown. No base quality values were provided; no much bigger clone lies one nucleotide off. Before cell sorting, lamina propria lymphocytes from surgical specimens were separated using a Ficoll-hypaque gradient. Eligible patients were adults with ileal or ileocolonic Crohn's disease who had an indication for ileocolonic resection. CD4 and CD8 T cells were sorted using a BD FACSAria III, with a mean purity above 99%. The sequence was obtained from an adult with Crohn's disease. The sample consisted of CD8+ T cells sorted from the ileum. The rearrangement combines TRBV14 with TRBJ1-2; TRBD1 is possibly the D segment (5 matching bases). In nucleotide form, the sequence is TGTGCCAGCAGCCAGGGGCAGGTCGTACTTCCGGGGGGCTACACCTTC. Its amino acids are CASSQGQVVLPGGYTF.